This passage covers 17 T cell receptor beta chains from one sample sequenced in a study of blood T cell repertoires in COVID-19. Method: immunoSEQ multiplex PCR; TCRdb's copy keeps in-frame clones and lacks some. The sample comprises about 62,000 clones, roughly nine tenths of which are singletons, and about 18% rests with the top ten. Input material: peripheral blood. The receptors shown here come from a woman between 55 and 75 years old with COVID-19, enrolled during active disease.

The table lists this clone with a count of one. The chain has TRBV18 and TRBJ1-6, with unresolved D. Per the germline V gene, CDR1 is KGHSH and CDR2 is LQKENI. The CDR3 runs to 15 residues. The ends were cut back, 2 bases at V and 4 bases at J, with 9 bases in the middle. CDR3 nucleotides: TGTGCCAGCTCACCAATTAGCCAGTATAATTCACCCCTCCACTTT. This codes for CASSPISQYNSPLHF.

This chain uses TRBV7-8 with TRBJ2-2; tentatively, D is TRBD2 (6 bases). CDR1 is SGHVS and CDR2 is FQNEAQ in the germline V gene. V lost 5 bases and J lost 3, with 13 bases in between. The CDR3 has 15 residues. Here the CDR3 DNA reads TGTGCCAGCAGCCGAGGCGGGGACTACACCGGGGAGCTGTTTTTT. Its protein is CASSRGGDYTGELFF.

The chain uses TRBV27 and TRBJ1-5; 10 bases align to TRBD1. Germline assignment: CDR1 MNHEY and CDR2 SMNVEV (reference sequence). There are 18 residues in the CDR3. V lost 5 bases, J lost 1 base, and 11 bases stayed unmatched. The CDR3 DNA follows: TGTGCCAGCAGTCCCGGGACAGGGGAAGGTTTAAGCAATCAGCCCCAGCATTTT. This translates into CASSPGTGEGLSNQPQHF.

The CDR3 DNA sequence: TGTGCCAGCAGCCCGGACAGACGCTATGGCTACACCTTC. It translates to CASSPDRRYGYTF. V gene TRBV5-5 combines with J gene TRBJ1-2, with D perhaps TRBD1 (6 bases). Between the trimmed V and J ends, which lost 4 bases and 4 bases, there was a span of 11 bases. The CDR3 is made up of 13 amino acids. Germline CDR1 is SGHKS and CDR2 is YYEKEE (reference sequence).

This chain connects TRBV9 to TRBJ1-1; D gene unclear. Germline V gene sequence: CDR1 SGDLS, CDR2 YYNGEE. With 4 bases removed from V and 3 bases from J, the gap between germline ends came to 10 bases. This CDR3 has 13 amino acids. CDR3 nucleotide sequence: TGTGCCAGCAGCCCGTCGACATACACTGAAGCTTTCTTT. This encodes CASSPSTYTEAFF.

V and J are TRBV5-1 and TRBJ2-5; the match to TRBD2 covers 12 bases. The CDR3 length is 15 residues. Germline V gene sequence: CDR1 SGHRS, CDR2 YFSETQ. Trimming cost V 4 bases and J 5 bases; bases outside gene matches: 6. CDR3 bases: TGCGCCAGCAGCGTCTCTAGCGGGAGGGCCGAGACCCAGTACTTC. Amino acids: CASSVSSGRAETQYF.

This sequence joins TRBV28 and TRBJ1-2; 8 bases match TRBD1. V trimming: 4 bases; J trimming: 4 bases; junction bases outside the gene matches: 8. The CDR3 loop spans 15 amino acids. Germline V gene lookup returns CDR1 MDHEN and CDR2 SYDVKM. CDR3 DNA: TGTGCCAGCAGTTCCACAGGGGGGTACTTCTATGGCTACACCTTC. Encoded protein: CASSSTGGYFYGYTF.

The chain links TRBV9 to TRBJ1-2; D uncertain. Trimming pared 0 bases from V and 3 bases from J, leaving 12 bases between. This CDR3 spans 15 amino acids. From germline, CDR1 is SGDLS and CDR2 YYNGEE. The DNA of the CDR3 is TGTGCCAGCAGCGTAGAAAGGTCAACAGACTATGGCTACACCTTC. As protein: CASSVERSTDYGYTF. The full variable domain, with the rest looked up from reference TRBV9 and TRBJ1-2, is DSGVTQTPKHLITATGQRVTLRCSPRSGDLSVYWYQQSLDQGLQFLIQYYNGEERAKGNILERFSAQQFPDLHSELNLSSLELGDSALYFCASSVERSTDYGYTFGSGTRLTVV.

This clone appeared a single time. The J gene is TRBJ1-2, the V gene TRBV5-5, with D unresolved. V was trimmed by 0 bases and J by 8 bases, leaving 5 bases between them. The CDR3 has 11 residues. Germline CDR1 is SGHKS and CDR2 is YYEKEE (reference sequence). CDR3 loop: CASSLDRGYTF. CDR3 in DNA: TGTGCCAGCAGCTTGGACCGGGGCTACACCTTC.

The gene calls are TRBV4-3 and TRBJ2-7; 12 bases match TRBD2. Germline CDR1 LGHNA, CDR2 YSLEER. The V and J ends lost 1 base and 3 bases, in that order; junction bases with no gene match: 10. The CDR3 has 18 residues. The CDR3 here is CASSQGTSGTSRDYEQYF. The CDR3 nucleotides are TGCGCCAGCAGCCAAGGGACTAGCGGGACGTCCCGCGACTACGAGCAGTACTTC.

The V call is TRBV7-9, the J call TRBJ2-4, with D perhaps matching TRBD2 (6 bases). Trimming shortened V by 5 bases and J by 3 bases, and 11 bases separated the two germline ends. This CDR3 has 14 amino acids. Germline V CDR1 and CDR2: SEHNR, FQNEAQ (reference sequence). The DNA of the CDR3 is TGTGCCAGCAGCAACGGGACTGGCAAAAACATTCAGTACTTC. Encoded protein: CASSNGTGKNIQYF.

V is TRBV11-3 and J is TRBJ1-1; weak D call: TRBD1 (6 bases). The CDR3 totals 13 residues. V shed 5 bases and J shed 2 bases, with 9 bases lying between them. Germline V lookup: CDR1 SGHNT, CDR2 YENEEA. CDR3 loop: CASSLGQNTEAFF. DNA for the CDR3: TGTGCCAGCAGCCTGGGACAAAACACTGAAGCTTTCTTT.

The chain recombines TRBV9 with TRBJ2-1; 12 bases fit TRBD2. V lost 4 bases and J lost 5; bases outside the gene matches: 4. The germline CDR1 and CDR2 sequences are SGDLS and YYNGEE. The CDR3 extends over 15 amino acids. CDR3 DNA: TGTGCCAGCAGCCCTAGCGGGAGGGCTGACAATGAGCAGTTCTTC. This encodes CASSPSGRADNEQFF.

The chain couples TRBV7-9 to TRBJ1-2; no clear D gene. V was trimmed by 1 base and J by 0 bases, leaving 21 bases between them. This CDR3 is built from 19 residues. Germline V lookup: CDR1 SEHNR, CDR2 FQNEAQ (reference sequence). The CDR3 here is CASSLEVESARLANYGYTF. In nucleotides, the CDR3 is TGTGCCAGCAGCTTAGAAGTTGAAAGTGCGAGGTTAGCTAACTATGGCTACACCTTC.

V usage is TRBV27 and J usage is TRBJ2-7; no clear D. Trimming removed 8 bases from V and 3 bases from J, with 17 bases in between. Germline V gives CDR1 MNHEY, CDR2 SMNVEV (reference sequence). This CDR3 is built from 14 residues. The DNA for the CDR3 is TGTGCCAGCCAGGCTGCCGGTGCCCTCTACGAGCAGTACTTC. Protein: CASQAAGALYEQYF.

The chain carries TRBV7-8 and TRBJ2-1, with 8 bases fitting TRBD2. Per germline, CDR1 SGHVS and CDR2 FQNEAQ. The CDR3 contains 16 residues. V gave up 4 bases and J gave up 8 bases; unmatched junction bases: 13. The CDR3: CASSSPGLDPRDEQFF. Here the CDR3 DNA reads TGTGCCAGCAGCTCTCCGGGACTAGACCCTCGGGATGAGCAGTTCTTC.

This chain uses TRBV28 with TRBJ2-5; 8 bases line up with TRBD2. V lost 5 bases and J lost 5; bases outside the gene matches: 7. CDR3 size: 14 residues. Germline V gene sequence: CDR1 MDHEN, CDR2 SYDVKM. CDR3 region: CASSQGLGRETQYF. Written as DNA, the CDR3 is TGTGCCAGCAGTCAGGGACTAGGGAGGGAGACCCAGTACTTC.